Listed below are T cell receptor beta chains from one sample, sequenced in a study of T cells in Graves' hyperthyroidism and ophthalmopathy. Each CDR3 protein gets one entry after TCRdb re-called the multiplex PCR reads with MiXCR. The table lists about 340,000 distinct CDR3 sequences, roughly 18% of them singletons. Sequencing was carried out using blood. The source of these receptors is a woman aged 50 to 60 with Graves' hyperthyroidism. The CDR3 runs from the conserved cysteine through the conserved F or W.

v_call,j_call,cdr3_aa
TRBV20-1,TRBJ1-2,CSARDLDRPNYGYTF
TRBV25-1,TRBJ2-1,CASSESVASGRPEQFF
TRBV12-3/TRBV12-4,TRBJ2-2,CASRSQGDTGELFF
TRBV2,TRBJ1-1,CASSVGVRSEAFF
TRBV5-1,TRBJ1-2,CASSLGLFGGGYTF
TRBV6-8,TRBJ2-1,CASTTANEQFF
TRBV27,TRBJ1-2,CASGRAGAGYGYTF
TRBV28,TRBJ2-1,CASSLTREPGSYNEQFF
TRBV9,TRBJ1-1,CASSARGPGTEAFF
TRBV7-7,TRBJ2-5,CASSFERGETQYF
TRBV20-1,TRBJ2-7,CSAQAGESYEQYF
TRBV6-1,TRBJ2-3,CASSTRGGPHDTDTQYF
TRBV7-9,TRBJ2-7,CASSLGTTYEQYF